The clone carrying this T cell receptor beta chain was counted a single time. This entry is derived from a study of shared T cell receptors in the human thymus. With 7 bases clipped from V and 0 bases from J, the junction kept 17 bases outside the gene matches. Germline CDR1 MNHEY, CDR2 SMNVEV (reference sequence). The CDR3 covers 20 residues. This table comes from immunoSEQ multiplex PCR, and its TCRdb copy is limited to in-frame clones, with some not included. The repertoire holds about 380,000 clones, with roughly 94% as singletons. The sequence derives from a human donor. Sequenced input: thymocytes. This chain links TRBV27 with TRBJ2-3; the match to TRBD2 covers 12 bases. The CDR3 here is CASTVVSGTSGLSSTDTQYF. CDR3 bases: TGTGCCAGCACCGTAGTATCCGGGACTAGCGGGTTATCTAGCACAGATACGCAGTATTTT.